Sequencing of this T cell receptor (beta chain) was carried out in a study of T cell responses to AZD1222 COVID-19 vaccine. The method was immunoSEQ multiplex PCR; TCRdb's version includes in-frame clones alone and lacks a portion of them. Among 150,000 to 250,000 clones listed, roughly 92% were seen once. The CDR3 has 18 residues. V shed 0 bases and J shed 0 bases, with 15 bases lying between them. Germline loops: CDR1 LGHDT, CDR2 YNNKEL (reference sequence). This rearrangement joins TRBV3-1 (or the pseudogene TRBV3-2) to TRBJ1-3, with D uncertain. The sample in question was peripheral blood, obtained 28 days after the second AZD1222 dose. This TCR came from an adult who received the AZD1222 COVID-19 vaccine. The CDR3 coding sequence is TGTGCCAGCAGCCAAGAAAGGTCAGAGACTTACTCTGGAAACACCATATATTTT. Translating it yields CASSQERSETYSGNTIYF.